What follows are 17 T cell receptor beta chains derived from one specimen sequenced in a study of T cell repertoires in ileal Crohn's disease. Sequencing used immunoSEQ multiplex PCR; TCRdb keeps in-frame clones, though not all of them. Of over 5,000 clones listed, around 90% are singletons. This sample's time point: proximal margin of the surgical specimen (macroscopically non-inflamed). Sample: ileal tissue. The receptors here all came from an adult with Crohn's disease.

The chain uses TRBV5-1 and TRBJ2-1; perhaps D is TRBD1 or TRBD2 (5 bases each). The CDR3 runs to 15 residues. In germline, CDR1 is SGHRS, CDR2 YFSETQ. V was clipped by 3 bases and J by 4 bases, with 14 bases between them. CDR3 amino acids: CASSSSRGPYNEQFF. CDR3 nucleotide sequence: TGCGCCAGCAGCTCATCCCGGGGCCCTTACAATGAGCAGTTCTTC.

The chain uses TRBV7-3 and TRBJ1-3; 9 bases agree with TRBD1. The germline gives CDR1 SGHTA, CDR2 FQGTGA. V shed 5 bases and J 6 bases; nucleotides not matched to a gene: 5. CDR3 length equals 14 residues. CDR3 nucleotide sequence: TGTGCCAGCAGCGTGACAGGGGGGTCAAACACCATATATTTT. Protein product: CASSVTGGSNTIYF.

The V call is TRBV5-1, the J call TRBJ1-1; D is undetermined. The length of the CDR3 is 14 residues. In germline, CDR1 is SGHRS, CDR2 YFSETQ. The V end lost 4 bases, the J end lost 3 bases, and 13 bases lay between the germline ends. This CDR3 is CASSLGPEDTEAFF. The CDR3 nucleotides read TGCGCCAGCAGCCTCGGACCCGAGGACACTGAAGCTTTCTTT.

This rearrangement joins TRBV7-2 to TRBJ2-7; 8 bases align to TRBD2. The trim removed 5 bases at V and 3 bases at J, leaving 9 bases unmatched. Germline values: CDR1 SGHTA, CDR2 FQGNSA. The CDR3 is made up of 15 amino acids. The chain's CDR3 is CASSLRTSRNYEQYF. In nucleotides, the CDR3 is TGTGCCAGCAGCCTTAGGACTAGCCGAAACTACGAGCAGTACTTC.

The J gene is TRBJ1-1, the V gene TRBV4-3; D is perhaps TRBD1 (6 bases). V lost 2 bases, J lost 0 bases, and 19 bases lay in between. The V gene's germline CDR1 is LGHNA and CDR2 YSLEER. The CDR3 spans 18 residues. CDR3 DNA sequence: TGCGCCAGCAGCCAAAGTTGGGACACTCGGTTTATGAACACTGAAGCTTTCTTT. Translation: CASSQSWDTRFMNTEAFF.

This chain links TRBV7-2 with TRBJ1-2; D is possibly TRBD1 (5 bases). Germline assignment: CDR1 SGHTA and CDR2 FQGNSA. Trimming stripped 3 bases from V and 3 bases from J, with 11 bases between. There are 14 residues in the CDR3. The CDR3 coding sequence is TGTGCCAGCAGCTTTTCCAGGGACGACTATGGCTACACCTTC. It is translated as CASSFSRDDYGYTF. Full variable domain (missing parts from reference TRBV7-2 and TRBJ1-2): GAGVSQSPSNKVTEKGKDVELRCDPISGHTALYWYRQSLGQGLEFLIYFQGNSAPDKSGLPSDRFSAERTGGSVSTLTIQRTQQEDSAVYLCASSFSRDDYGYTFGSGTRLTVV.

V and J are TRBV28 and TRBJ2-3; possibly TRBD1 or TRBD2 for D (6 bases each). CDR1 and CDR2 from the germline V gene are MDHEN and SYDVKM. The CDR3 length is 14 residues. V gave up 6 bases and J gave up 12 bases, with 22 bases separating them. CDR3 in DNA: TGTGCCAGCAGGTATCGACTGCCGGGGGCTAGCCAGTATTTT. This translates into CASRYRLPGASQYF. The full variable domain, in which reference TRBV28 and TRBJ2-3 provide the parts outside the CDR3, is DVKVTQSSRYLVKRTGEKVFLECVQDMDHENMFWYRQDPGLGLRLIYFSYDVKMKEKGDIPEGYSVSREKKERFSLILESASTNQTSMYLCASRYRLPGASQYFGPGTRLTVL.

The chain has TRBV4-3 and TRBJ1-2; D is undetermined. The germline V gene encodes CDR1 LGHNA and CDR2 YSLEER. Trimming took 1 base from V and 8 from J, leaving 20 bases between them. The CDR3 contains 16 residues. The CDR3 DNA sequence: TGCGCCAGCAGCCAAGGCGCCGTTGGGGAGGAGAGGGGCTACACCTTC. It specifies CASSQGAVGEERGYTF.

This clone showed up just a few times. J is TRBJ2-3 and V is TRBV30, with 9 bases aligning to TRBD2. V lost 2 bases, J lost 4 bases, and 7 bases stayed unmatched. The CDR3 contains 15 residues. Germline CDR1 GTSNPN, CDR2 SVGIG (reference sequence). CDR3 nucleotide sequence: TGTGCCTGGAGTAAAGGGCGGGAGGGCGCAGATACGCAGTATTTT. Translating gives CAWSKGREGADTQYF.

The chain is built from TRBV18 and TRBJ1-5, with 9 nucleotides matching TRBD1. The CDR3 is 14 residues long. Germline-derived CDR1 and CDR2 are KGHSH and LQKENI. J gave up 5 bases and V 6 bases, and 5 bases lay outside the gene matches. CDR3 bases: TGTGCCAGCTCCGGGACAGGGCGGGATCAGCCCCAGCATTTT. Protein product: CASSGTGRDQPQHF.

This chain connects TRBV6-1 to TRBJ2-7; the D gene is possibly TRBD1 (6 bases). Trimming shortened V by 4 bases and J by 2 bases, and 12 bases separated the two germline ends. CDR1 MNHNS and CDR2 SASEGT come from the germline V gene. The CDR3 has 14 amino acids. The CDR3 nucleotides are TGTGCCAGCAGTGCCCTGACAGGCCCCTACGAGCAGTACTTC. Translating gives CASSALTGPYEQYF.

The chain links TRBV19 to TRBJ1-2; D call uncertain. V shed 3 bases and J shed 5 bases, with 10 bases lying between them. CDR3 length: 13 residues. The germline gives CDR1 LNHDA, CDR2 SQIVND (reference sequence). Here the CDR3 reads CASSIVGWYGYTF. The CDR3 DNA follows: TGTGCCAGTAGTATTGTAGGGTGGTATGGCTACACCTTC.

CDR3: CASSQVWGPGNTIYF. For the CDR3, the DNA is TGTGCCAGCAGCCAAGTTTGGGGGCCTGGAAACACCATATATTTT. The V gene is TRBV14, the J gene TRBJ1-3; tentatively, D is TRBD1 (6 bases). V lost 1 base, J lost 2 bases, and 9 bases lay in between. The CDR3 consists of 15 residues. Germline values: CDR1 SGHDN, CDR2 FVKESK. Full variable domain (outside the CDR3, taken from reference TRBV14 and TRBJ1-3): EAGVTQFPSHSVIEKGQTVTLRCDPISGHDNLYWYRRVMGKEIKFLLHFVKESKQDESGMPNNRFLAERTGGTYSTLKVQPAELEDSGVYFCASSQVWGPGNTIYFGEGSWLTVV.

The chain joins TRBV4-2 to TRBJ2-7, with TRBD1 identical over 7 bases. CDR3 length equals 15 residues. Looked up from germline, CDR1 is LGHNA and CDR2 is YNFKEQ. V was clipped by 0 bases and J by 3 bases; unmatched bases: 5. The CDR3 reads CASSQDRGQNYEQYF. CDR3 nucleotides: TGTGCCAGCAGCCAAGACCGGGGACAGAACTACGAGCAGTACTTC.

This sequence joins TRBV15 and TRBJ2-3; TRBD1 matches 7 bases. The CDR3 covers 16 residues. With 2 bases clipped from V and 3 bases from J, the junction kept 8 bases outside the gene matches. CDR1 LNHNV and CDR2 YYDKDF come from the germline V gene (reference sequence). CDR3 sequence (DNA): TGTGCCACCAGCAGAAAGGGACAGTCGGATACAGATACGCAGTATTTT. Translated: CATSRKGQSDTDTQYF.

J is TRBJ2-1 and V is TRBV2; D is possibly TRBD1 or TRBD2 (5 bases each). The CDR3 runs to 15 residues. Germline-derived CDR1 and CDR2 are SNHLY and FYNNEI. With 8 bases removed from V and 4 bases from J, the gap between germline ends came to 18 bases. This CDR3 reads CASFSGTRLYNEQFF. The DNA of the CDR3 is TGTGCCAGCTTCTCCGGGACGAGGCTATACAATGAGCAGTTCTTC.

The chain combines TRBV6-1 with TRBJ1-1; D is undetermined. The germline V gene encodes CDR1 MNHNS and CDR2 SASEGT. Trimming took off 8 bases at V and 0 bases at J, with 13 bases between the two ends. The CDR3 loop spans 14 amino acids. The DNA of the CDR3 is TGTGCCAGCGCTGGCGGGGTTATGAACACTGAAGCTTTCTTT. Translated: CASAGGVMNTEAFF.